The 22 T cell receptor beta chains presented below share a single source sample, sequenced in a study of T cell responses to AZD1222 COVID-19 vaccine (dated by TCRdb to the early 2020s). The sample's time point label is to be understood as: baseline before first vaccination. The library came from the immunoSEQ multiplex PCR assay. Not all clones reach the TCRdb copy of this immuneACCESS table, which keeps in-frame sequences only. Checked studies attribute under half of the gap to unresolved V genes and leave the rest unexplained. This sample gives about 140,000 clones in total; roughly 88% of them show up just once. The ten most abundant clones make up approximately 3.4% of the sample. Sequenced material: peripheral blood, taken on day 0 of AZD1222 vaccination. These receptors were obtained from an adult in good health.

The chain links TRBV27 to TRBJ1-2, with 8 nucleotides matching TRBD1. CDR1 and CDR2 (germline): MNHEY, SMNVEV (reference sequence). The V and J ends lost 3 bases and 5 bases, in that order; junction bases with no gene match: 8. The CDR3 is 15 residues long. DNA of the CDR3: TGTGCCAGCAGTTTCACACCGGACAGGGTTTATGGCTACACCTTC. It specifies CASSFTPDRVYGYTF.

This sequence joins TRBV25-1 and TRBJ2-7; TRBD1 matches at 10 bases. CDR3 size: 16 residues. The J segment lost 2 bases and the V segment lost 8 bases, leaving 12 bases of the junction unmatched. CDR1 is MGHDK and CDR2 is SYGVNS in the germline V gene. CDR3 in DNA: TGTGCCAGCCCCCCCCCGGGACAGGGGTTGGCCTACGAGCAGTACTTC. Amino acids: CASPPPGQGLAYEQYF.

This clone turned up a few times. In DNA, the CDR3 is TGCGCCAGCAGCTTACGAGGGTTGGGGCAAGATACGCAGTATTTT. As protein: CASSLRGLGQDTQYF. The rearrangement joins TRBV5-1 to TRBJ2-3, with D perhaps assigned TRBD1 or TRBD2 (5 bases each). The CDR3 loop spans 15 amino acids. The germline V gene has CDR1 SGHRS and CDR2 YFSETQ. With 2 bases removed from V and 5 bases from J, the gap between germline ends came to 15 bases.

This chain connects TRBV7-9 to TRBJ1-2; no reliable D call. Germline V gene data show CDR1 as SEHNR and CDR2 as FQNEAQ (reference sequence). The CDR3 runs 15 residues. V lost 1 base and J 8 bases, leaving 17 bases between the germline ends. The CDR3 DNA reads TGTGCCAGCAGCTTAGAAGATATAAGACGGAACGGCTACACCTTC. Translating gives CASSLEDIRRNGYTF.

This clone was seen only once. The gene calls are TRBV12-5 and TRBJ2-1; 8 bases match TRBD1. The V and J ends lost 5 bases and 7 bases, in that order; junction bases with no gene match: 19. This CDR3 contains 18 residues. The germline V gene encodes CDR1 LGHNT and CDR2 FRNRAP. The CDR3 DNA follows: TGTGCTAGTGGTCTCCGGGGCTGGTCGGGACAGGAGCATAATGAGCAGTTCTTC. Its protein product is CASGLRGWSGQEHNEQFF. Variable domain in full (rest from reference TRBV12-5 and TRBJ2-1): DARVTQTPRHKVTEMGQEVTMRCQPILGHNTVFWYRQTMMQGLELLAYFRNRAPLDDSGMPKDRFSAEMPDATLATLKIQPSEPRDSAVYFCASGLRGWSGQEHNEQFFGPGTRLTVL.

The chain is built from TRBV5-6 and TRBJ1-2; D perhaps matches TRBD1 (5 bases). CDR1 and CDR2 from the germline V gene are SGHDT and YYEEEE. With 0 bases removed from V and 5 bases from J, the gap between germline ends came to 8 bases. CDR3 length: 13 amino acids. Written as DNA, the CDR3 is TGTGCCAGCAGCTTGGTGGGGGAGTATGGCTACACCTTC. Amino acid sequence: CASSLVGEYGYTF.

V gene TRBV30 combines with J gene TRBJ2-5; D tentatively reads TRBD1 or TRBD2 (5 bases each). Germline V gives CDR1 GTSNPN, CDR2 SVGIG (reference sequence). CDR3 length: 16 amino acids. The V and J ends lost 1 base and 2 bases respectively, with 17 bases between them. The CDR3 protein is CAWSGSAGREQETQYF. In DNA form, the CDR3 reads TGTGCCTGGAGTGGGTCCGCAGGGAGAGAGCAAGAGACCCAGTACTTC.

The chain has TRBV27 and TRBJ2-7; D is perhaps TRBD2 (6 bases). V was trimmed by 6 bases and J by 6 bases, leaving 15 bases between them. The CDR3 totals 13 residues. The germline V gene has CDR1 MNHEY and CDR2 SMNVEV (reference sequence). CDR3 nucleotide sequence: TGTGCCAGCAGACCGAACGGGGGAGGCGAGCAGTACTTC. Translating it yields CASRPNGGGEQYF.

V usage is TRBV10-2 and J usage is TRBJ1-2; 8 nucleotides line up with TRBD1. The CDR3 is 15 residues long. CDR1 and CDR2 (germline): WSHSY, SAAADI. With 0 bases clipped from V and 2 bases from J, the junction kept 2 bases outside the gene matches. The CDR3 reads CASSESRTGNYGYTF. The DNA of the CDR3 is TGCGCCAGCAGTGAGTCACGGACAGGGAACTATGGCTACACCTTC.

The CDR3 DNA reads as TGTGCCAGCAGCTCGCCCGGACTAGCGGCATCCTACGAGCAGTACTTC. Amino acid sequence: CASSSPGLAASYEQYF. This chain uses TRBV7-9 with TRBJ2-7, with 10 nucleotides matching TRBD2. Germline-derived CDR1 and CDR2 are SEHNR and FQNEAQ (reference sequence). The CDR3 runs to 16 residues. Unmatched junction bases numbered 7, after V lost 4 bases and J lost 1 base.

The DNA of the CDR3 is TGTGCCAGCAGCTTAGCGGGGACAGGGGAAAACATTCAGTACTTC. Residues: CASSLAGTGENIQYF. The V and J genes are TRBV7-2 and TRBJ2-4; 10 nucleotides align to TRBD1. The germline gives CDR1 SGHTA, CDR2 FQGNSA. The ends lost 0 bases at V and 5 bases at J; junction bases unmatched: 1. This CDR3 is built from 15 residues. The variable domain in full, completed from reference TRBV7-2 and TRBJ2-4, reads GAGVSQSPSNKVTEKGKDVELRCDPISGHTALYWYRQSLGQGLEFLIYFQGNSAPDKSGLPSDRFSAERTGGSVSTLTIQRTQQEDSAVYLCASSLAGTGENIQYFGAGTRLSVL.

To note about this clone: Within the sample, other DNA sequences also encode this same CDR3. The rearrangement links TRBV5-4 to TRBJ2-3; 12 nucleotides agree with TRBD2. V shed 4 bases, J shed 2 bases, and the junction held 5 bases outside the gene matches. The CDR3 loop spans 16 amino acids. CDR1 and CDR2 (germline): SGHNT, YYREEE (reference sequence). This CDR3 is CASSRRTSGDTDTQYF. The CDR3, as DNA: TGTGCCAGCAGCCGAAGGACTAGCGGGGACACAGATACGCAGTATTTT.

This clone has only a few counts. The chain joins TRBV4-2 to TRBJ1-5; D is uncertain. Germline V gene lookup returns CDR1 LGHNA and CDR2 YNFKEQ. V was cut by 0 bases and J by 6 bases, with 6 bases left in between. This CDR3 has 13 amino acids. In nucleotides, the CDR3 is TGTGCCAGCAGCCAAGATGGGAGTCAGCCCCAGCATTTT. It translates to CASSQDGSQPQHF.

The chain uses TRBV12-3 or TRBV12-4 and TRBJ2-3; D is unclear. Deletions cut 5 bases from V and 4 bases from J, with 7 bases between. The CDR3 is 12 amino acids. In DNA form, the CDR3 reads TGTGCCAGCAGTCCTTCACCAGATACGCAGTATTTT. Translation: CASSPSPDTQYF.

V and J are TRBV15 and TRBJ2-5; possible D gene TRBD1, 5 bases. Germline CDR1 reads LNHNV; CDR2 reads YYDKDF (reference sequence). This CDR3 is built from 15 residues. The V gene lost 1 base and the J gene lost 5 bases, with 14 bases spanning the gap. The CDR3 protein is CATSRVGSGAETQYF. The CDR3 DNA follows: TGTGCCACCAGCAGAGTGGGCAGTGGGGCGGAGACCCAGTACTTC. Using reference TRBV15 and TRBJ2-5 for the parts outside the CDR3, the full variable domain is DAMVIQNPRYQVTQFGKPVTLSCSQTLNHNVMYWYQQKSSQAPKLLFHYYDKDFNNEADTPDNFQSRRPNTSFCFLDIRSPGLGDTAMYLCATSRVGSGAETQYFGPGTRLLVL.

This CDR3 is CATSRGGDYGYTF. The CDR3 DNA follows: TGTGCCACCAGCAGAGGGGGGGACTATGGCTACACCTTC. The V gene is TRBV15, the J gene TRBJ1-2, with TRBD1 as a possible D gene (5 bases). V was cut by 1 base and J by 3 bases, with 6 bases left in between. The CDR3 consists of 13 residues. CDR1 LNHNV and CDR2 YYDKDF come from the germline V gene (reference sequence).

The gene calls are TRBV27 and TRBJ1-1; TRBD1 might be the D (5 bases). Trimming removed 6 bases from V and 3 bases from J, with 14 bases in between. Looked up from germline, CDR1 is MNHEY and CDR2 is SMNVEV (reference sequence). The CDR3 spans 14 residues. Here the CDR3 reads CASRTPGPYTEAFF. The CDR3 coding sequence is TGTGCCAGCAGGACCCCGGGACCCTACACTGAAGCTTTCTTT.

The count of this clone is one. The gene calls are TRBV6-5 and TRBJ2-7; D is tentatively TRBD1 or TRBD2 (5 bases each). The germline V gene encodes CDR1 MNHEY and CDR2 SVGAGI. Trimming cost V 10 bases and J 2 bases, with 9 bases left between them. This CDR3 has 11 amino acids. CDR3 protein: CATLGAYEQYF. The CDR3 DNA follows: TGTGCCACCTTGGGGGCCTACGAGCAGTACTTC.

The CDR3 loop is CASSHGTDYEQYF. The CDR3 nucleotides are TGTGCCAGCAGCCACGGGACAGACTACGAGCAGTACTTC. V usage is TRBV6-2 or TRBV6-3 and J usage is TRBJ2-7, with 7 bases lining up with TRBD1. There are 13 residues in the CDR3. V lost 6 bases to trimming and J lost 3 bases; unmatched junction nucleotides: 5. The V gene's germline CDR1 is MNHEY and CDR2 SVGEGT.

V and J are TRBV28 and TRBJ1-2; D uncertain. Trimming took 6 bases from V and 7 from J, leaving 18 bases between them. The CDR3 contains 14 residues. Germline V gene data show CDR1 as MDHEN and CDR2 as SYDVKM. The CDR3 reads CASRDLGGSRGYTF. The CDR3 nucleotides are TGTGCCAGCAGAGATTTGGGAGGGTCCCGTGGCTACACCTTC.

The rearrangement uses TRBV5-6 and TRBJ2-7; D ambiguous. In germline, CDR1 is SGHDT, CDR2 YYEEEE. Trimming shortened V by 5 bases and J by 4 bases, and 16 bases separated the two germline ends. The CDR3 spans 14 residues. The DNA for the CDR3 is TGTGCCAGCAGTAGGAAGGTTGTTGGTTACGAGCAGTACTTC. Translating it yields CASSRKVVGYEQYF.

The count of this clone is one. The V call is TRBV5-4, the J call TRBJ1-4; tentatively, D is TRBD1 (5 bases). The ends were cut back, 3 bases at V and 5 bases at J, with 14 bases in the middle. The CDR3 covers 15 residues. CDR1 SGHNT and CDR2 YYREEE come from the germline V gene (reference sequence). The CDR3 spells CASSSWGQVNEKLFF. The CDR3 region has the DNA TGTGCCAGCAGCTCCTGGGGCCAGGTGAATGAAAAACTGTTTTTT.